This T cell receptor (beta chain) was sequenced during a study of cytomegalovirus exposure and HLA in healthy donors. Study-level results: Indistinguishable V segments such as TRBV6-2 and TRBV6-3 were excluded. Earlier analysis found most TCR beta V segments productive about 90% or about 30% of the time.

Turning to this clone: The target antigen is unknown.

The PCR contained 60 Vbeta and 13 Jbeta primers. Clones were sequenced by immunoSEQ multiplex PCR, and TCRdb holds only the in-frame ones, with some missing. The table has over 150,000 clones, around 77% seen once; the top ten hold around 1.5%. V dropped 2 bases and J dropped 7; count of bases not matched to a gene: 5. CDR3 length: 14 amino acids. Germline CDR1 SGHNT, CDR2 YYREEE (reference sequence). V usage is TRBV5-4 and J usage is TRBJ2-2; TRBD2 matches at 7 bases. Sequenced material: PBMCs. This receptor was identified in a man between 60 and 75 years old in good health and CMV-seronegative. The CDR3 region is CASSFKAGVGELFF. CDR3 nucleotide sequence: TGTGCCAGCAGCTTCAAGGCGGGGGTCGGGGAGCTGTTTTTT.